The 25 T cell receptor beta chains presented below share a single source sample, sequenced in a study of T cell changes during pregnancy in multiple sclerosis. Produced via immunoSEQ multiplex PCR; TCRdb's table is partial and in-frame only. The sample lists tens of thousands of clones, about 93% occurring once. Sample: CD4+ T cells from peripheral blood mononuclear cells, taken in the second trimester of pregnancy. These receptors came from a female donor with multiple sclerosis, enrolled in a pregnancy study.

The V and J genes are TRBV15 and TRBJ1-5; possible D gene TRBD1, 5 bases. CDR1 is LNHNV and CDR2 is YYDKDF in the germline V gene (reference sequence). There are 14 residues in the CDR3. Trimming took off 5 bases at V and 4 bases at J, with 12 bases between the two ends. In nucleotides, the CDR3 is TGTGCCACCAGCTTTGGGGGAGGGAATCAGCCCCAGCATTTT. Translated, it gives CATSFGGGNQPQHF.

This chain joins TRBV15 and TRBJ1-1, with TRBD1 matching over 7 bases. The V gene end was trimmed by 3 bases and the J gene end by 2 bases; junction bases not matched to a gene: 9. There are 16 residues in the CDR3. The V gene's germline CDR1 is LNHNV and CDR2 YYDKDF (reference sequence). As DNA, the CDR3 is TGTGCCACCAGCAGTCCCCCGGGACAGATAAACACTGAAGCTTTCTTT. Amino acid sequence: CATSSPPGQINTEAFF. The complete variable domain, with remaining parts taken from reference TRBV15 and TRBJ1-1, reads DAMVIQNPRYQVTQFGKPVTLSCSQTLNHNVMYWYQQKSSQAPKLLFHYYDKDFNNEADTPDNFQSRRPNTSFCFLDIRSPGLGDTAMYLCATSSPPGQINTEAFFGQGTRLTVV.

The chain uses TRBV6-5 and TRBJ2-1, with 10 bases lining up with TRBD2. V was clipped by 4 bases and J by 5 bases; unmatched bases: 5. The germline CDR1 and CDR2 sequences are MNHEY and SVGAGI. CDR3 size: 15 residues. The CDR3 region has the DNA TGTGCCAGCAGTTTACGGACTAGCGGAAACAATGAGCAGTTCTTC. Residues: CASSLRTSGNNEQFF.

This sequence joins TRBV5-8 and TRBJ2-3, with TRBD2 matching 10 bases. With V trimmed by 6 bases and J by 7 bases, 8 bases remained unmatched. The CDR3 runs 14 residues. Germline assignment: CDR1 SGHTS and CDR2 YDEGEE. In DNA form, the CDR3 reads TGTGCCAGCAATCTAGCGGGAGAAACAAATACGCAGTATTTT. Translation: CASNLAGETNTQYF. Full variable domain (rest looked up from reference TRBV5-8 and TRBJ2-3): EAGVTQSPTHLIKTRGQQATLRCSPISGHTSVYWYQQALGLGLQFLLWYDEGEERNRGNFPPRFSGRQFPNYSSELNVNALELEDSALYLCASNLAGETNTQYFGPGTRLTVL.

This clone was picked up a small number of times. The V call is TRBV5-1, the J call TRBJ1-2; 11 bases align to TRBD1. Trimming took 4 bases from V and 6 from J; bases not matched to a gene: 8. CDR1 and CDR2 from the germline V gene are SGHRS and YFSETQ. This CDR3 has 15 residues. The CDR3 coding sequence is TGCGCCAGCAGCCTAATAGGGACAGGGGGAGATGGCTACACCTTC. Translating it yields CASSLIGTGGDGYTF.

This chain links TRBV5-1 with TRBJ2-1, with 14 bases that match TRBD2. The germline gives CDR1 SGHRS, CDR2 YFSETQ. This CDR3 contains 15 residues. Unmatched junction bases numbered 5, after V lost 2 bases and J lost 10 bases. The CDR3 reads CASSFGTSGSGEQFF. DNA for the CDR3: TGCGCCAGCAGCTTTGGGACTAGCGGGAGCGGGGAGCAGTTCTTC.

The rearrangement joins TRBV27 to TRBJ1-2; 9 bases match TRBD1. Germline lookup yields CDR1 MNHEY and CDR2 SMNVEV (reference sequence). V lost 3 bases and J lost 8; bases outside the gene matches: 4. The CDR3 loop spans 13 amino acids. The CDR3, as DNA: TGTGCCAGCAGTTTCTACAGGGGGCAGGGCTACACCTTC. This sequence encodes CASSFYRGQGYTF.

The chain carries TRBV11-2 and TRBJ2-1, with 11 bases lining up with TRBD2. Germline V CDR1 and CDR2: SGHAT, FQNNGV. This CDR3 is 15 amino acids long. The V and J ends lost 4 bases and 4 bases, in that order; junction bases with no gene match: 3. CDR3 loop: CASSSIAGGYNEQFF. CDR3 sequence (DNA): TGTGCCAGCAGCTCCATAGCGGGAGGGTACAATGAGCAGTTCTTC.

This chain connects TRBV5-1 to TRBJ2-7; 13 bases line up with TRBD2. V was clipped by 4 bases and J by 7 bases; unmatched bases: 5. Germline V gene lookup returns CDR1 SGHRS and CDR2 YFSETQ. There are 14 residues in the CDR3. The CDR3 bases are TGCGCCAGCAGCCAACTAGCGGGAGGGGTTGAGCAGTACTTC. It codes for CASSQLAGGVEQYF.

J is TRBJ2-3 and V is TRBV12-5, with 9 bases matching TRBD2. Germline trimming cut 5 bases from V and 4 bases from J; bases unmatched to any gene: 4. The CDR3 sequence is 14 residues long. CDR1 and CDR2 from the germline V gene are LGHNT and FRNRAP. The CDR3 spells CASGPQREADTQYF. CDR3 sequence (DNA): TGTGCTAGTGGTCCTCAGCGGGAGGCAGATACGCAGTATTTT.

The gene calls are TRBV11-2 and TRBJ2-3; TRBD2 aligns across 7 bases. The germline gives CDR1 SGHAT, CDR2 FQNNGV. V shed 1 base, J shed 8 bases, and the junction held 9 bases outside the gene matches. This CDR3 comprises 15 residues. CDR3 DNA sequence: TGTGCCAGCAGCTTAGCAGGGAGCGGGGACCTTACGCAGTATTTT. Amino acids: CASSLAGSGDLTQYF.

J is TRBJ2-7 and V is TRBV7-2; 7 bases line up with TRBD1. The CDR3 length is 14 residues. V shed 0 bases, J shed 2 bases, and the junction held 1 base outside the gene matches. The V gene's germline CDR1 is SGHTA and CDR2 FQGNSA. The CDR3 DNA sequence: TGTGCCAGCAGCTTAGCCAGGGGGACCTACGAGCAGTACTTC. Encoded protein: CASSLARGTYEQYF.

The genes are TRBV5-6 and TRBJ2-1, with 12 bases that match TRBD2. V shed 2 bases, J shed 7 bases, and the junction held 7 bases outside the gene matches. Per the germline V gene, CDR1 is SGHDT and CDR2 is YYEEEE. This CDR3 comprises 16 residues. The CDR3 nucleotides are TGTGCCAGCAGCTTAGTGCTAGCGGGAGGGGGAAATGAGCAGTTCTTC. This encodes CASSLVLAGGGNEQFF. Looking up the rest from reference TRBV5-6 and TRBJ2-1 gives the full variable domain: DAGVTQSPTHLIKTRGQQVTLRCSPKSGHDTVSWYQQALGQGPQFIFQYYEEEERQRGNFPDRFSGHQFPNYSSELNVNALLLGDSALYLCASSLVLAGGGNEQFFGPGTRLTVL.

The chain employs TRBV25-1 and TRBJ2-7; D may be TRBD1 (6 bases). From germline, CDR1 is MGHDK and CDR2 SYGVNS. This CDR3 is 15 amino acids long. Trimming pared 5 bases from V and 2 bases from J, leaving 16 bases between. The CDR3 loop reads CASSKGDDPPYEQYF. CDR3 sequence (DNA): TGTGCCAGCAGTAAGGGGGACGATCCTCCCTACGAGCAGTACTTC.

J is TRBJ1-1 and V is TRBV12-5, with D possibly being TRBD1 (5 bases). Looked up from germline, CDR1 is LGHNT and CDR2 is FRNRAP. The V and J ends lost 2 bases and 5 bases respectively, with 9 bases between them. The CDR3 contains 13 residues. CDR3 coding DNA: TGTGCTAGTGGTTTGTACCAGGGAACTGAAGCTTTCTTT. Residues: CASGLYQGTEAFF.

The CDR3 sequence is CASSSSGPFSYEQYF. The CDR3 DNA reads as TGTGCCAGTAGTAGCTCAGGTCCCTTCTCCTACGAGCAGTACTTC. The chain employs TRBV19 and TRBJ2-7; D unclear. V shed 4 bases and J shed 0 bases, with 13 bases lying between them. The V gene's germline CDR1 is LNHDA and CDR2 SQIVND (reference sequence). The length of the CDR3 is 15 residues.

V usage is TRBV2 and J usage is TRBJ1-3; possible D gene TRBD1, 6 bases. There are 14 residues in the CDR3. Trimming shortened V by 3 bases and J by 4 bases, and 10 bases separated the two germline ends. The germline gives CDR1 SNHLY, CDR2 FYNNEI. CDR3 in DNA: TGTGCCAGCAGTGAGACAGGCTTCGGAAACACCATATATTTT. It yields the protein CASSETGFGNTIYF.

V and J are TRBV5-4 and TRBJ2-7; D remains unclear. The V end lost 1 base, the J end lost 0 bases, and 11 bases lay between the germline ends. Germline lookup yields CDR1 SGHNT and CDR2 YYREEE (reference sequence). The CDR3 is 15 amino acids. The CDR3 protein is CASSLPGSSSYEQYF. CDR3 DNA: TGTGCCAGCAGCTTGCCGGGTTCCAGCTCCTACGAGCAGTACTTC. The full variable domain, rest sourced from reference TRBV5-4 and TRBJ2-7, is ETGVTQSPTHLIKTRGQQVTLRCSSQSGHNTVSWYQQALGQGPQFIFQYYREEENGRGNFPPRFSGLQFPNYSSELNVNALELDDSALYLCASSLPGSSSYEQYFGPGTRLTVT.

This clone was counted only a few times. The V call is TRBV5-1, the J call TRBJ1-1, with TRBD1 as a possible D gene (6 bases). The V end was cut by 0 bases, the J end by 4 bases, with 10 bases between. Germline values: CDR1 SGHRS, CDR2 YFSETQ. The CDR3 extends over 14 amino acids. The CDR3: CASSLGRGPTEAFF. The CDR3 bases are TGCGCCAGCAGCTTGGGCAGGGGCCCCACTGAAGCTTTCTTT.

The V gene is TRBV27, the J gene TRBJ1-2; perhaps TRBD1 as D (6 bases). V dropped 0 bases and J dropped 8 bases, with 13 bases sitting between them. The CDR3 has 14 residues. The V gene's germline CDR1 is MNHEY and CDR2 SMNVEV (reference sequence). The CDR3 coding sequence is TGTGCCAGCAGTTTATCGTATAAACAGGGAGGCTACACCTTC. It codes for CASSLSYKQGGYTF.

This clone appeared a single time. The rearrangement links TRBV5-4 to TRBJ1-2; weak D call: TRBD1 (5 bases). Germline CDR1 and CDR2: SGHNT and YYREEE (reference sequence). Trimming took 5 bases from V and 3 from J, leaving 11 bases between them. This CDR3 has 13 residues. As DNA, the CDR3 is TGTGCCAGCAGGACGGGGGGGGACTATGGCTACACCTTC. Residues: CASRTGGDYGYTF.

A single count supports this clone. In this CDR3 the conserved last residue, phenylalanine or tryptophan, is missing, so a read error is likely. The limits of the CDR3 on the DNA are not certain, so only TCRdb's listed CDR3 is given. CDR3 sequence: CASSGASGRASIHL. The V gene is TRBV2, the J gene TRBJ2-7; the table's D call, TRBD2, was not checked against the DNA. Inclusive of both ends, the CDR3 amounts to 14 amino acids. Per the germline V gene, CDR1 is SNHLY and CDR2 is FYNNEI.

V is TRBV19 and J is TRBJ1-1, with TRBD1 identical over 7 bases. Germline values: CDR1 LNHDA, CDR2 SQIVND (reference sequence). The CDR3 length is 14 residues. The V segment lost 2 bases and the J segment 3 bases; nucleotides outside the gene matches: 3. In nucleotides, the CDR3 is TGTGCCAGTAGTATAAACAGGGGCTACACTGAAGCTTTCTTT. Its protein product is CASSINRGYTEAFF.

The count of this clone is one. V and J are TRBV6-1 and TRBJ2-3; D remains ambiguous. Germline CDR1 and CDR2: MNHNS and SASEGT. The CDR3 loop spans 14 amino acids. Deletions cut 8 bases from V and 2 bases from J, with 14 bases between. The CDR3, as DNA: TGTGCCAGCGACATCGGTACTTACACAGATACGCAGTATTTT. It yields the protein CASDIGTYTDTQYF.

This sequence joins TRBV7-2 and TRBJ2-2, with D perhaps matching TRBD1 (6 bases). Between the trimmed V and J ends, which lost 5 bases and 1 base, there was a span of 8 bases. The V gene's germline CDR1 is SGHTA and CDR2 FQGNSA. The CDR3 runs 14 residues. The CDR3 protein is CASSTGQNTGELFF. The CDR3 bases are TGTGCCAGCAGCACGGGACAGAACACCGGGGAGCTGTTTTTT. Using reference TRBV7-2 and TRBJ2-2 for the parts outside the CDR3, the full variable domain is GAGVSQSPSNKVTEKGKDVELRCDPISGHTALYWYRQSLGQGLEFLIYFQGNSAPDKSGLPSDRFSAERTGGSVSTLTIQRTQQEDSAVYLCASSTGQNTGELFFGEGSRLTVL.